Below are 30 T cell receptor beta chains sequenced from a single sample in a study of regulatory T cells in long-lasting Graves disease. The authors built TCR beta libraries using iRepertoire HTBI primers and Arm-PCR of CDR3 regions. TCRdb itself ran the multiplex PCR reads through MiXCR, one entry per CDR3 protein. The sample shows 350,000 to 500,000 distinct CDR3 sequences, around 15% of them seen only once. Stated time point: newly diagnosed GD, antithyroid drugs for less than 3 months. There was RNA extracted from PBMCs, and the TCR library was made from it. The same sample was also used in a study of T cells in Graves' hyperthyroidism and ophthalmopathy.

The sample in question was peripheral blood mononuclear cells (PBMCs), obtained at new diagnosis, from a patient treated with antithyroid drugs. Receptors originate from a woman aged 50 to 60 with Graves disease.

In its sample, this clonotype was seen many times. CDR3 residues: CASSQGLGTDTQYF. The CDR3 DNA reads as TGTGCCAGCAGCCAGGGACTTGGCACAGATACGCAGTATTTT. This chain connects TRBV3-1 to TRBJ2-3, with TRBD2 as a possible D gene (6 bases). V lost 3 bases to trimming and J lost 1 base, with 8 bases between them. In germline, CDR1 is LGHDT, CDR2 YNNKEL (reference sequence). The CDR3 totals 14 residues.

This clonotype was seen at least ten times. V is TRBV7-9 and J is TRBJ2-5; 7 nucleotides line up with TRBD1. The CDR3 spans 16 residues. V was pared by 6 bases and J by 3 bases, with 13 bases of the junction left unmatched. The germline V gene encodes CDR1 SEHNR and CDR2 FQNEAQ (reference sequence). The CDR3 DNA is TGTGCCAGCAGGCACACGACAGGGAACCCCGAAGAGACCCAGTACTTC. It specifies CASRHTTGNPEETQYF.

This clonotype was counted many times. The V gene is TRBV25-1, the J gene TRBJ2-5, with 7 bases fitting TRBD1. J lost 4 bases, V lost 0 bases, and 8 bases had no gene match. Germline V CDR1 and CDR2: MGHDK, SYGVNS. The CDR3 runs to 16 residues. Written as DNA, the CDR3 is TGTGCCAGCAGTGAATATTCCCAAGGGGGCAGAGAGACCCAGTACTTC. It yields the protein CASSEYSQGGRETQYF.

This clonotype was detected many times. The chain is built from TRBV27 and TRBJ1-1; 7 nucleotides match TRBD1. This CDR3 comprises 17 residues. Trimming removed 3 bases from V and 0 bases from J; junction bases left unmatched: 10. Germline V CDR1 and CDR2: MNHEY, SMNVEV (reference sequence). CDR3 sequence (DNA): TGTGCCAGCAGTTTTGGCTGGAAGACAGGGTTGAACACTGAAGCTTTCTTT. It translates to CASSFGWKTGLNTEAFF.

V usage is TRBV7-9 and J usage is TRBJ2-7; 7 nucleotides align to TRBD1. Germline V gene lookup returns CDR1 SEHNR and CDR2 FQNEAQ (reference sequence). The CDR3 loop spans 15 amino acids. With 5 bases clipped from V and 0 bases from J, the junction kept 7 bases outside the gene matches. CDR3 protein: CASSPLTGHSYEQYF. CDR3 DNA sequence: TGTGCCAGCAGCCCATTGACAGGGCACTCCTACGAGCAGTACTTC. Variable domain in full (rest from reference TRBV7-9 and TRBJ2-7): DTGVSQNPRHKITKRGQNVTFRCDPISEHNRLYWYRQTLGQGPEFLTYFQNEAQLEKSRLLSDRFSAERPKGSFSTLEIQRTEQGDSAMYLCASSPLTGHSYEQYFGPGTRLTVT.

This clonotype was seen more than once but under ten times. The chain carries TRBV5-1 and TRBJ2-3, with 13 bases fitting TRBD2. The CDR3 extends over 15 amino acids. Unmatched junction bases numbered 4, after V lost 4 bases and J lost 5 bases. Germline V gene lookup returns CDR1 SGHRS and CDR2 YFSETQ. The CDR3: CASSTRTSGGDTQYF. CDR3 in DNA: TGCGCCAGCAGCACACGGACTAGCGGGGGAGATACGCAGTATTTT. The whole variable domain, filled in from reference TRBV5-1 and TRBJ2-3, reads KAGVTQTPRYLIKTRGQQVTLSCSPISGHRSVSWYQQTPGQGLQFLFEYFSETQRNKGNFPGRFSGRQFSNSRSEMNVSTLELGDSALYLCASSTRTSGGDTQYFGPGTRLTVL.

This clonotype was detected only a few times. The chain uses TRBV27 and TRBJ2-7, with 9 bases aligning to TRBD2. The length of the CDR3 is 17 residues. The V and J ends lost 5 bases and 0 bases, in that order; junction bases with no gene match: 11. Looked up from germline, CDR1 is MNHEY and CDR2 is SMNVEV (reference sequence). The CDR3 sequence: CASSPSASGASSYEQYF. The CDR3 DNA sequence: TGTGCCAGCAGTCCCAGTGCTAGCGGGGCGAGCTCCTACGAGCAGTACTTC.

This clonotype was recorded at least ten times. This rearrangement joins TRBV6-1 to TRBJ1-2; D call uncertain. This CDR3 contains 13 residues. Deletions cut 5 bases from V and 0 bases from J, with 7 bases between. Germline V gene lookup returns CDR1 MNHNS and CDR2 SASEGT. Written as DNA, the CDR3 is TGTGCCAGCAGTAGGACTTCTAACTATGGCTACACCTTC. Translation gives CASSRTSNYGYTF.

This clonotype has ten or more counts. This chain joins TRBV5-1 and TRBJ2-3; 9 bases line up with TRBD2. The junction had 13 bases not matched to a gene; V was cut back by 1 base and J by 4 bases. This CDR3 region has 18 residues. The germline V gene has CDR1 SGHRS and CDR2 YFSETQ. CDR3 coding DNA: TGCGCCAGCAGCTTGTTTGGTGGAGCGGGAGGAGCGTCAGATACGCAGTATTTT. Amino acid sequence: CASSLFGGAGGASDTQYF. The full variable domain, in which reference TRBV5-1 and TRBJ2-3 provide the parts outside the CDR3, is KAGVTQTPRYLIKTRGQQVTLSCSPISGHRSVSWYQQTPGQGLQFLFEYFSETQRNKGNFPGRFSGRQFSNSRSEMNVSTLELGDSALYLCASSLFGGAGGASDTQYFGPGTRLTVL.

The rearrangement joins TRBV20-1 to TRBJ2-7; D remains unclear. The CDR3 length is 12 residues. Germline V gene data show CDR1 as DFQATT and CDR2 as SNEGSKA (reference sequence). Trimming removed 6 bases from V and 0 bases from J, with 9 bases in between. The CDR3 sequence is CSATPSSYEQYF. In DNA, the CDR3 is TGCAGTGCCACCCCGAGCTCCTACGAGCAGTACTTC.

In its sample, this clonotype was seen many times. The gene calls are TRBV5-1 and TRBJ2-1; 9 nucleotides agree with TRBD1. Germline V CDR1 and CDR2: SGHRS, YFSETQ. This CDR3 spans 13 amino acids. V lost 6 bases, J lost 7 bases, and 5 bases stayed unmatched. The CDR3 protein is CASILTGGNEQFF. The CDR3 bases are TGCGCCAGCATTCTGACAGGGGGGAATGAGCAGTTCTTC. The full variable domain, with the rest looked up from reference TRBV5-1 and TRBJ2-1, is KAGVTQTPRYLIKTRGQQVTLSCSPISGHRSVSWYQQTPGQGLQFLFEYFSETQRNKGNFPGRFSGRQFSNSRSEMNVSTLELGDSALYLCASILTGGNEQFFGPGTRLTVL.

This chain joins TRBV29-1 and TRBJ2-3, with 10 bases identical to TRBD1. Germline V gives CDR1 SQVTM, CDR2 ANQGSEA. With V trimmed by 5 bases and J by 10 bases, 9 bases remained unmatched. The CDR3 contains 13 residues. CDR3 in DNA: TGCAGCGTTCCCCGGGACAGGGGAAATGCGCAGTATTTT. It encodes CSVPRDRGNAQYF.

This sequence joins TRBV20-1 and TRBJ2-7; 11 nucleotides align to TRBD2. V dropped 1 base and J dropped 2; count of bases not matched to a gene: 4. The CDR3 runs to 15 residues. Germline CDR1 and CDR2: DFQATT and SNEGSKA (reference sequence). CDR3 loop: CSARAGTSGTYEQYF. The DNA of the CDR3 is TGCAGTGCTAGAGCCGGGACTAGCGGTACCTACGAGCAGTACTTC.

The sample holds many counts of this clonotype. The chain recombines TRBV7-8 with TRBJ2-5, with D possibly TRBD1 on 5 matching bases. Trimming shortened V by 1 base and J by 5 bases, and 11 bases separated the two germline ends. Germline CDR1 is SGHVS and CDR2 is FQNEAQ. There are 14 residues in the CDR3. CDR3 DNA sequence: TGTGCCAGCAGCTTAGGACAGCTGCCCGAGACCCAGTACTTC. As protein: CASSLGQLPETQYF. The whole variable domain, filled in from reference TRBV7-8 and TRBJ2-5, reads GAGVSQSPRYKVAKRGQDVALRCDPISGHVSLFWYQQALGQGPEFLTYFQNEAQLDKSGLPSDRFFAERPEGSVSTLKIQRTQQEDSAVYLCASSLGQLPETQYFGPGTRLLVL.

This clonotype showed up many times. The chain links TRBV30 to TRBJ2-7, with no clear D. V dropped 4 bases and J dropped 0 bases, with 7 bases sitting between them. Germline lookup yields CDR1 GTSNPN and CDR2 SVGIG (reference sequence). CDR3 size: 12 residues. This chain's CDR3 is CAWNGASYEQYF. The DNA for the CDR3 is TGTGCCTGGAACGGAGCCTCCTACGAGCAGTACTTC.

The table lists this clonotype with many counts. The chain recombines TRBV24-1 with TRBJ2-2; D is possibly TRBD1 or TRBD2 (8 bases each). Trimming stripped 4 bases from V and 3 bases from J, with 20 bases between. From germline, CDR1 is KGHDR and CDR2 SFDVKD. The CDR3 spans 18 residues. DNA for the CDR3: TGTGCCACCAGTGACTATAGCGGGACAGGCGCTTACACCGGGGAGCTGTTTTTT. Its translation is CATSDYSGTGAYTGELFF.

This clonotype was counted at least ten times. The CDR3 spells CSARLDRGSSNQPQHF. CDR3 coding DNA: TGCAGTGCTAGGCTGGACAGGGGGTCGAGCAATCAGCCCCAGCATTTT. The rearrangement links TRBV20-1 to TRBJ1-5; 10 bases align to TRBD1. The CDR3 covers 16 residues. Losses at the gene ends were 3 bases for V and 1 base for J; bases not matched to a gene: 6. The germline V gene encodes CDR1 DFQATT and CDR2 SNEGSKA (reference sequence).

This clonotype was counted at least ten times. The genes are TRBV28 and TRBJ2-1; 9 nucleotides match TRBD1. With 5 bases clipped from V and 0 bases from J, the junction kept 17 bases outside the gene matches. The germline V gene encodes CDR1 MDHEN and CDR2 SYDVKM. The CDR3 loop spans 20 amino acids. The CDR3 DNA is TGTGCCAGCAGTCCCCAACAGGGGGCGGGTTTTAGCGACTCCTACAATGAGCAGTTCTTC. It is translated as CASSPQQGAGFSDSYNEQFF.

This clonotype was seen more than once but under ten times. The chain employs TRBV30 and TRBJ1-5, with 7 bases fitting TRBD1. V lost 2 bases, J lost 7 bases, and 5 bases stayed unmatched. This CDR3 has 13 amino acids. CDR1 and CDR2 from the germline V gene are GTSNPN and SVGIG (reference sequence). CDR3 nucleotides: TGTGCCTGGAGTCCGGCAGGGGGGCAGCCCCAGCATTTT. This sequence encodes CAWSPAGGQPQHF.

This clonotype was detected only a few times. This chain connects TRBV6-1 to TRBJ2-6; tentative D call: TRBD1 (6 bases). CDR1 MNHNS and CDR2 SASEGT come from the germline V gene. The CDR3 sequence is 17 residues long. V lost 6 bases and J 0 bases, leaving 15 bases between the germline ends. The CDR3 DNA reads TGTGCCAGCAGGGGCCCAGGGACATCCTCTGGGGCCAACGTCCTGACTTTC. Its translation is CASRGPGTSSGANVLTF.

This clonotype was recorded only once. A much larger clone differs by one base, so this may be a read error. The chain couples TRBV7-8 to TRBJ2-2; maybe TRBD1 (5 bases). CDR3 length: 15 amino acids. The V gene's germline CDR1 is SGHVS and CDR2 FQNEAQ. The germline V and J ends were trimmed by 6 bases and 4 bases, with 15 bases remaining between them. The CDR3 protein is CASSQRQRSTGELFF. The CDR3 region has the DNA TGTGCCAGCAGTCAAAGACAGAGGTCCACCGGGGAGCTGTTTTTT.

This clonotype appeared many times. DNA of the CDR3: TGTGCCAGCGGCAGCGGGAGGGTCAGCAATGAGCAGTTCTTC. This sequence encodes CASGSGRVSNEQFF. This chain joins TRBV5-4 and TRBJ2-1; 10 bases align to TRBD2. Germline values: CDR1 SGHNT, CDR2 YYREEE (reference sequence). The V segment lost 7 bases and the J segment 6 bases; nucleotides outside the gene matches: 7. The CDR3 runs 14 residues.

This clonotype was picked up a small number of times. J is TRBJ2-7 and V is TRBV18; D possibly corresponds to TRBD1 (5 bases). V dropped 0 bases and J dropped 5 bases, with 14 bases sitting between them. The CDR3 has 15 residues. From germline, CDR1 is KGHSH and CDR2 LQKENI. CDR3 bases: TGTGCCAGCTCACCACCAGGGCAGGGTTTTCACGAGCAGTACTTC. Amino acid sequence: CASSPPGQGFHEQYF. Based on the CDR3 plus reference TRBV18 and TRBJ2-7, the full variable domain is NAGVMQNPRHLVRRRGQEARLRCSPMKGHSHVYWYRQLPEEGLKFMVYLQKENIIDESGMPKERFSAEFPKEGPSILRIQQVVRGDSAAYFCASSPPGQGFHEQYFGPGTRLTVT.

This clonotype showed up many times. The CDR3 DNA reads as TGTGCCAGCAGTACAGGCTACAATGAGCAGTTCTTC. This gives the protein CASSTGYNEQFF. This rearrangement joins TRBV27 to TRBJ2-1, with a tentative D call TRBD1 (5 bases). This CDR3 comprises 12 residues. CDR1 is MNHEY, CDR2 SMNVEV, per germline (reference sequence). Trimming shortened V by 5 bases and J by 3 bases, and 5 bases separated the two germline ends.

The chain combines TRBV19 with TRBJ2-7, with 9 bases lining up with TRBD2. Germline CDR1 is LNHDA and CDR2 is SQIVND (reference sequence). The junction had 6 bases not matched to a gene; V was cut back by 1 base and J by 2 bases. The CDR3 runs to 16 residues. CDR3 region: CASSIVAGDPPYEQYF. CDR3 bases: TGTGCCAGTAGTATAGTAGCGGGAGACCCCCCCTACGAGCAGTACTTC.

The chain joins TRBV28 to TRBJ1-1; the match to TRBD1 covers 8 bases. In germline, CDR1 is MDHEN, CDR2 SYDVKM. After removal of 8 bases from V and 5 bases from J, the junction contained 13 bases not matched to a gene. The CDR3 spans 15 residues. In DNA form, the CDR3 reads TGTGCCAGCGGACTTAGACAGGGGTGGAAGACTGAAGCTTTCTTT. Protein: CASGLRQGWKTEAFF.

The J gene is TRBJ2-2, the V gene TRBV20-1, with 7 bases aligning to TRBD2. Germline V gives CDR1 DFQATT, CDR2 SNEGSKA (reference sequence). V shed 2 bases, J shed 1 base, and the junction held 10 bases outside the gene matches. This CDR3 has 17 amino acids. The CDR3 is CSARHLSGPQNTGELFF. CDR3 coding DNA: TGCAGTGCTAGACACCTTAGCGGGCCTCAGAACACCGGGGAGCTGTTTTTT.

The sample holds one count of this clonotype. The chain carries TRBV7-3 and TRBJ1-1; a possible D gene is TRBD1 (5 bases). CDR1 SGHTA and CDR2 FQGTGA come from the germline V gene. Trimming stripped 1 base from V and 9 bases from J, with 15 bases between. This CDR3 spans 14 amino acids. CDR3 protein: CASSLNTGADKAFF. CDR3 DNA sequence: TGTGCCAGCAGCTTAAACACTGGGGCAGACAAAGCTTTCTTT.

Many counts were recorded for this clonotype. The chain is built from TRBV28 and TRBJ2-7, with D possibly matching TRBD1 (5 bases). The CDR3 contains 12 residues. The V end lost 4 bases, the J end lost 5 bases, and 9 bases lay between the germline ends. Germline V gene sequence: CDR1 MDHEN, CDR2 SYDVKM. CDR3 sequence (DNA): TGTGCCAGCAGTTCAGGGTTCCACGAGCAGTACTTC. Translated: CASSSGFHEQYF.

This clonotype was seen at least ten times. V usage is TRBV18 and J usage is TRBJ1-1; possible D gene TRBD1, 5 bases. Germline CDR1 and CDR2: KGHSH and LQKENI. This CDR3 has 15 residues. The ends were cut back, 0 bases at V and 5 bases at J, with 13 bases in the middle. CDR3 in amino acids: CASSPPVGGRTEAFF. As DNA, the CDR3 is TGTGCCAGCTCACCACCGGTTGGGGGAAGGACTGAAGCTTTCTTT.